This TCR beta chain was profiled in a study of blood T cell repertoires in COVID-19 (dated by TCRdb to 2020 to 2022). In the study overall: Samples from collaborators originated in the United States, Italy and Spain and spanned both the acute and convalescent phases of COVID-19. The material from the prospective study consisted of cDNA or gDNA derived from T cells, B-cell-depleted T cells, or PBMCs. Deeply sampled blood TCRbeta repertoires from subjects exposed to, actively infected with, or recovered from COVID-19 were included in the dataset. The repertoires were released in a freely available public database meant as a resource for research on the immune response to SARS-CoV-2. Samples came from the ongoing ImmuneRACE study (first 160 participants) plus 1,254 subjects from 6 global collaborators. The sample metadata nearly always contained a de-identified subject ID, COVID-19 status, age in years and sex. Where available, HLA class I and class II types were obtained from metadata supplied by the sample provider rather than from assay-based typing. The research as a whole found: The quantity of clinical and demographic metadata differed by source and by participant and was supplied without curation.

Concerning this clone: The antigen it recognizes is unknown. No base quality information exists; no much larger clone differs at one position.

Collaborating institutions collected whole blood in K2EDTA tubes following their own protocols. For TCRbeta analysis, collaborators shipped samples as frozen whole blood, isolated PBMCs, or DNA extracted from either of those sample types. TCRbeta CDR3 regions were amplified from genomic DNA by means of the immunoSEQ Assay, a bias-controlled multiplex PCR. In the original analysis: Nucleated cell counts per sample were estimated from amplification of reference gene primers within the assay. To quantify the absolute abundance of each unique TCRbeta CDR3 rearrangement, sequence reads were collapsed and filtered. For each sample, productive Simpson clonality was calculated by taking the square root of Simpson's diversity index across productive rearrangements. TCRdb mirrors the immuneACCESS table, restricted to in-frame sequences. Some clones are absent from its copies; in checked studies, under half trace to an unresolved V gene, and the reason for the others is unknown. That table supplies the V and J calls and clone size; D and trimming were determined from the DNA. The sample records tens of thousands of clones, over 65% of which are singletons. The ten most abundant clones make up about an eighth of the sample.

V is shortened by 4 bases, J by 2 bases, and the region joining them spans 8 bases. CDR1 and CDR2 are read off the germline V gene (reference sequence) as LNHDA and SQIVND. From its cysteine to its phenylalanine, the CDR3 spans 13 amino acids. Only the CDR3 DNA is retained, 39 bases long and in frame from the first base. This sequence uses TRBV19 and TRBJ1-1, with TRBD1 tentatively as D gene (6 bases match). The TCR was taken from a human donor in a cohort sampled during active COVID-19. The source material was peripheral blood. The nucleotide sequence reads as follows: TGTGCCAGTAGTACACAGGGTAACACTGAAGCTTTCTTT. The translation is CASSTQGNTEAFF.